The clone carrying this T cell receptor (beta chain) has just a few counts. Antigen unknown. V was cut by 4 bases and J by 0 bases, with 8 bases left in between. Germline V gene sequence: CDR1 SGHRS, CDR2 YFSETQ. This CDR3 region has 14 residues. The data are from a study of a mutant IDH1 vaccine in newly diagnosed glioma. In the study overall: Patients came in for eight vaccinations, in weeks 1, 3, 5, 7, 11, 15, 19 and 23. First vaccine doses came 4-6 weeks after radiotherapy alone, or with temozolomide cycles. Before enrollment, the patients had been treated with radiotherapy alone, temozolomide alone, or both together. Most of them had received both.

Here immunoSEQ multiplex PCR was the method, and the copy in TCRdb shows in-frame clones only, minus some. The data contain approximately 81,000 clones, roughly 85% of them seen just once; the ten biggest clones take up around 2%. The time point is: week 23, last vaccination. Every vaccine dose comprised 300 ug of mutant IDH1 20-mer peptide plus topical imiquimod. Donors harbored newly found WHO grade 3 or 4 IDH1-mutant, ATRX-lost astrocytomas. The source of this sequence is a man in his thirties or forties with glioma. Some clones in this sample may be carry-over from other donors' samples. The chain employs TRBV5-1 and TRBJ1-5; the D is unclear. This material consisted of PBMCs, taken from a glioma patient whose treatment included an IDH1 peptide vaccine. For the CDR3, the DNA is TGCGCCAGCAGCCTGGACGGTAGCAATCAGCCCCAGCATTTT. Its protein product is CASSLDGSNQPQHF.